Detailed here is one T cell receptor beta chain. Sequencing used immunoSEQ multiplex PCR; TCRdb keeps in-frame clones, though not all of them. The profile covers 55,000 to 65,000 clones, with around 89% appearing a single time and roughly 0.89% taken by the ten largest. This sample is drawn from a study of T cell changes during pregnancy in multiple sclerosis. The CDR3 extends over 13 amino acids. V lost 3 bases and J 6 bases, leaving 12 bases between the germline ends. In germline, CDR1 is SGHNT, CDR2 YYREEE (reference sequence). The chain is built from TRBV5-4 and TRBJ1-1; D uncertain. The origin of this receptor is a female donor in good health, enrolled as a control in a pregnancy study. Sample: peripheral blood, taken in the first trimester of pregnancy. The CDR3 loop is CASSSTWRAEAFF. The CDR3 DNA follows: TGTGCCAGCAGCTCGACGTGGAGGGCTGAAGCTTTCTTT. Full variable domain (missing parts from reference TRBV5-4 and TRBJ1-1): ETGVTQSPTHLIKTRGQQVTLRCSSQSGHNTVSWYQQALGQGPQFIFQYYREEENGRGNFPPRFSGLQFPNYSSELNVNALELDDSALYLCASSSTWRAEAFFGQGTRLTVV.